The 28 T cell receptor beta chains below were found in one sample sequenced in a study of cytomegalovirus exposure and HLA in healthy donors. Primers for the PCR totalled 60 Vbeta and 13 Jbeta. Generated by immunoSEQ multiplex PCR, the TCRdb table keeps only in-frame clones and is missing some. In all, the sample yields 100,000 to 150,000 clones. Specimen: PBMCs. All receptors derive from a man under 40 in good health and CMV-seronegative.

J is TRBJ2-1 and V is TRBV4-1; D is unclear. This CDR3 region has 14 residues. CDR1 is MGHRA, CDR2 YSYEKL, per germline. The ends were cut back, 5 bases at V and 6 bases at J, with 14 bases in the middle. The CDR3 DNA sequence: TGCGCCAGCAGCTTCAACATCGAGGCCAATGAGCAGTTCTTC. Amino acids: CASSFNIEANEQFF.

The J gene is TRBJ2-1, the V gene TRBV2; the D gene is possibly TRBD1 (6 bases). The CDR3 contains 13 residues. The germline V gene encodes CDR1 SNHLY and CDR2 FYNNEI. Trimming left V 6 bases short and J 8 bases short, with 14 bases between. The chain's CDR3 is CASSPGTLDEQFF. The CDR3 DNA reads as TGTGCCAGCAGCCCTGGGACACTGGATGAGCAGTTCTTC. Full variable domain (rest looked up from reference TRBV2 and TRBJ2-1): EPEVTQTPSHQVTQMGQEVILRCVPISNHLYFYWYRQILGQKVEFLVSFYNNEISEKSEIFDDQFSVERPDGSNFTLKIRSTKLEDSAMYFCASSPGTLDEQFFGPGTRLTVL.

V is TRBV7-2 and J is TRBJ2-1; D is undetermined. Trimming cost V 0 bases and J 0 bases, with 6 bases left between them. This CDR3 region has 15 residues. Germline-derived CDR1 and CDR2 are SGHTA and FQGNSA. CDR3 in DNA: TGTGCCAGCAGCTTAGCCGTTTCCTCCTACAATGAGCAGTTCTTC. The encoded protein is CASSLAVSSYNEQFF. The whole variable domain, remainder taken from reference TRBV7-2 and TRBJ2-1, is GAGVSQSPSNKVTEKGKDVELRCDPISGHTALYWYRQSLGQGLEFLIYFQGNSAPDKSGLPSDRFSAERTGGSVSTLTIQRTQQEDSAVYLCASSLAVSSYNEQFFGPGTRLTVL.

With regard to this clone: One junction end disagrees with the germline gene, perhaps due to a read error. The V call is TRBV5-1, the J call TRBJ1-2, with D maybe TRBD1 (6 bases). Germline V gives CDR1 SGHRS, CDR2 YFSETQ. The CDR3 consists of 16 residues. CDR3 coding DNA: TGCGCCAGCAGCTCAAGCGGGGGGGGCAGGAACTATGGCTGCACCTTC. Translation: CASSSSGGGRNYGCTF.

The chain employs TRBV4-1 and TRBJ1-2, with a weak D call TRBD1 (5 bases). Trimming shortened V by 0 bases and J by 4 bases, and 15 bases separated the two germline ends. CDR1 and CDR2 (germline): MGHRA, YSYEKL. This CDR3 spans 16 amino acids. Here the CDR3 reads CASSQDLGGRFYGYTF. The CDR3 bases are TGCGCCAGCAGCCAAGACTTGGGGGGACGGTTCTATGGCTACACCTTC.

The V gene is TRBV6-5, the J gene TRBJ2-7; TRBD1 agrees at 8 bases. J was trimmed by 3 bases and V by 6 bases; bases with no gene match: 10. Germline values: CDR1 MNHEY, CDR2 SVGAGI. This CDR3 region has 15 residues. CDR3: CASRILTGGNYEQYF. The CDR3 bases are TGTGCCAGCAGGATCCTTACAGGGGGGAACTACGAGCAGTACTTC.

The chain is built from TRBV6-5 and TRBJ1-5; 7 bases match TRBD1. This CDR3 has 14 residues. Trimming at V came to 6 bases and at J to 3 bases, leaving 5 bases not matched to a gene. Germline CDR1 MNHEY, CDR2 SVGAGI. CDR3 residues: CASSPGQANQPQHF. DNA of the CDR3: TGTGCCAGCAGCCCAGGACAGGCCAATCAGCCCCAGCATTTT.

The V and J genes are TRBV29-1 and TRBJ1-1; TRBD1 is a possible D gene (5 bases). Trimming cost V 3 bases and J 4 bases, with 9 bases left between them. The CDR3 length is 12 residues. Germline V gene sequence: CDR1 SQVTM, CDR2 ANQGSEA. CDR3 sequence: CSVDQGGTEAFF. In DNA form, the CDR3 reads TGCAGCGTTGACCAGGGTGGCACTGAAGCTTTCTTT.

This rearrangement joins TRBV15 to TRBJ2-5; weak D call: TRBD2 (6 bases). The CDR3 is 13 residues long. The germline V gene has CDR1 LNHNV and CDR2 YYDKDF (reference sequence). Here the CDR3 DNA reads TGTGCTGTGCGGGACCGCTTCCAAGAGACCCAGTACTTC. Its translation is CAVRDRFQETQYF.

The V and J genes are TRBV5-6 and TRBJ2-7; 10 bases agree with TRBD1. This CDR3 comprises 15 residues. Germline V gene data show CDR1 as SGHDT and CDR2 as YYEEEE. After removal of 2 bases from V and 9 bases from J, the junction contained 11 bases not matched to a gene. CDR3 protein: CASSFTGTGAQVQYF. The CDR3 nucleotides read TGTGCCAGCAGCTTCACTGGGACAGGGGCGCAAGTGCAGTACTTC.

The chain carries TRBV12-5 and TRBJ2-2, with 8 bases that match TRBD1. The J segment lost 0 bases and the V segment lost 5 bases, leaving 2 bases of the junction unmatched. CDR1 and CDR2 from the germline V gene are LGHNT and FRNRAP. The CDR3 loop spans 15 amino acids. CDR3 DNA sequence: TGTGCTAGTGGTCCAGGGGGCTCGAACACCGGGGAGCTGTTTTTT. Translated: CASGPGGSNTGELFF.

This chain connects TRBV2 to TRBJ1-1; TRBD1 matches 9 bases. Trimming cost V 6 bases and J 6 bases; bases outside gene matches: 11. From germline, CDR1 is SNHLY and CDR2 FYNNEI. CDR3 size: 15 residues. CDR3 DNA: TGTGCCAGCAGGGTGGACAGGGGACGACGAGCTGAAGCTTTCTTT. Translated: CASRVDRGRRAEAFF.

The chain employs TRBV7-6 and TRBJ1-3; D is unclear. CDR1 and CDR2 (germline): SGHVS, FNYEAQ. V dropped 3 bases and J dropped 0 bases, with 9 bases sitting between them. The CDR3 is 15 amino acids. CDR3 sequence (DNA): TGTGCCAGCAGCTTCCGGGTTAGCTCTGGAAACACCATATATTTT. Encoded protein: CASSFRVSSGNTIYF.

J is TRBJ2-1 and V is TRBV28; 16 nucleotides agree with TRBD2. Per the germline V gene, CDR1 is MDHEN and CDR2 is SYDVKM. V lost 7 bases and J lost 4; bases outside the gene matches: 7. The CDR3 runs to 17 residues. As DNA, the CDR3 is TGTGCCAGCACCCCGGGACTAGCGGGAGGGAGTTACAATGAGCAGTTCTTC. Its translation is CASTPGLAGGSYNEQFF.

V gene TRBV7-9 combines with J gene TRBJ1-5; TRBD1 might be the D (5 bases). V lost 2 bases and J lost 2, with 13 bases in between. The length of the CDR3 is 16 residues. Germline lookup yields CDR1 SEHNR and CDR2 FQNEAQ (reference sequence). The chain's CDR3 is CASSLTQGRGNQPQHF. The CDR3, as DNA: TGTGCCAGCAGCTTAACGCAGGGCAGGGGCAATCAGCCCCAGCATTTT.

The CDR3 region is CSVGGLAGVYEQYF. CDR3 coding DNA: TGCAGCGTTGGAGGCCTAGCGGGAGTGTACGAGCAGTACTTC. This chain joins TRBV29-1 and TRBJ2-7, with 10 nucleotides matching TRBD2. The germline gives CDR1 SQVTM, CDR2 ANQGSEA. V trimming: 4 bases; J trimming: 4 bases; junction bases outside the gene matches: 7. The CDR3 is made up of 14 amino acids.

The rearrangement joins TRBV5-1 to TRBJ1-2, with D possibly matching TRBD1 (5 bases). This CDR3 is built from 15 residues. In germline, CDR1 is SGHRS, CDR2 YFSETQ. The V end lost 0 bases, the J end lost 3 bases, and 12 bases lay between the germline ends. CDR3 coding DNA: TGCGCCAGCAGCTTGGAGGCCAGGGTGGACTATGGCTACACCTTC. Translation: CASSLEARVDYGYTF.

The chain has TRBV5-4 and TRBJ2-7, with D maybe TRBD1 (6 bases). The CDR3 loop spans 13 amino acids. V gave up 5 bases and J gave up 1 base, with 10 bases separating them. Per germline, CDR1 SGHNT and CDR2 YYREEE (reference sequence). CDR3 nucleotides: TGTGCCAGCAGTTCCGGACAGTCCTACGAGCAGTACTTC. Translation: CASSSGQSYEQYF.

J is TRBJ1-5 and V is TRBV23-1; TRBD1 is a possible D gene (5 bases). TRBV23-1 is filed as an ORF, its function uncertain. The CDR3 runs to 17 residues. Trimming took off 3 bases at V and 4 bases at J, with 19 bases between the two ends. The CDR3, as DNA: TGCGCCAGCAGTCACCCAGGGAGGGAGAGAAGTAATCAGCCCCAGCATTTT. Amino acids: CASSHPGRERSNQPQHF.

CDR3 bases: TGTGCCAGCAACGGACTAGCGGGAATCTACAATGAGCAGTTCTTC. It specifies CASNGLAGIYNEQFF. The chain carries TRBV6-1 and TRBJ2-1; TRBD2 matches at 12 bases. Germline V gene sequence: CDR1 MNHNS, CDR2 SASEGT. The V gene end was trimmed by 7 bases and the J gene end by 3 bases; junction bases not matched to a gene: 4. This CDR3 contains 15 residues.

J is TRBJ2-1 and V is TRBV4-1, with TRBD2 matching over 8 bases. Trimming took 4 bases from V and 4 from J; bases not matched to a gene: 6. CDR3 length: 15 residues. CDR1 is MGHRA and CDR2 is YSYEKL in the germline V gene. CDR3 in amino acids: CASSPSGTSYNEQFF. CDR3 DNA: TGCGCCAGCAGCCCTTCCGGGACTAGTTACAATGAGCAGTTCTTC.

V is TRBV6-1 and J is TRBJ1-5, with D hard to call. The CDR3 spans 18 residues. Germline assignment: CDR1 MNHNS and CDR2 SASEGT. The V gene lost 0 bases and the J gene lost 3 bases, with 18 bases spanning the gap. The CDR3 sequence is CASSEALRKGGDNQPQHF. The DNA for the CDR3 is TGTGCCAGCAGTGAAGCGTTAAGGAAGGGAGGAGACAATCAGCCCCAGCATTTT.

The chain has TRBV28 and TRBJ1-1, with D perhaps TRBD1 (6 bases). Per the germline V gene, CDR1 is MDHEN and CDR2 is SYDVKM. The V end was cut by 5 bases, the J end by 5 bases, with 30 bases between. The CDR3 runs 19 residues. CDR3 nucleotides: TGTGCCAGCAGTCCATTTTTCGGCAGGGGACGGCTGGGGCGTACTGAAGCTTTCTTT. Residues: CASSPFFGRGRLGRTEAFF. The entire variable domain, with the rest obtained from reference TRBV28 and TRBJ1-1, is as follows: DVKVTQSSRYLVKRTGEKVFLECVQDMDHENMFWYRQDPGLGLRLIYFSYDVKMKEKGDIPEGYSVSREKKERFSLILESASTNQTSMYLCASSPFFGRGRLGRTEAFFGQGTRLTVV.

The chain is built from TRBV5-1 and TRBJ2-3; D gene uncertain. The CDR3 runs 15 residues. Germline CDR1 SGHRS, CDR2 YFSETQ. V dropped 4 bases and J dropped 2 bases, with 14 bases sitting between them. For the CDR3, the DNA is TGCGCCAGCAGCGAGGAACGGCCCTCCACAGATACGCAGTATTTT. Protein sequence: CASSEERPSTDTQYF.

The V gene is TRBV7-3, the J gene TRBJ2-1, with 10 bases identical to TRBD2. Per germline, CDR1 SGHTA and CDR2 FQGTGA. V trimming: 2 bases; J trimming: 0 bases; junction bases outside the gene matches: 10. The CDR3 is 19 residues long. CDR3 region: CASSLLSGTSDSSYNEQFF. The CDR3 DNA is TGTGCCAGCAGCTTATTGAGTGGGACTAGCGACAGCTCCTACAATGAGCAGTTCTTC.

V usage is TRBV28 and J usage is TRBJ1-4, with 10 bases aligning to TRBD1. The V segment lost 2 bases and the J segment 7 bases; nucleotides outside the gene matches: 4. Germline loops: CDR1 MDHEN, CDR2 SYDVKM. This CDR3 is 15 amino acids long. The CDR3 loop is CASSLADRGAEKLFF. Here the CDR3 DNA reads TGTGCCAGCAGTTTAGCGGACAGGGGGGCTGAAAAACTGTTTTTT.

The chain combines TRBV4-3 with TRBJ2-2, with D possibly TRBD2 on 6 matching bases. This CDR3 comprises 18 residues. V lost 0 bases and J 2 bases, leaving 16 bases between the germline ends. Germline lookup yields CDR1 LGHNA and CDR2 YSLEER. CDR3 coding DNA: TGCGCCAGCAGCCAAGATCAGGAGGGCGGTGTAAACACCGGGGAGCTGTTTTTT. Translated, it gives CASSQDQEGGVNTGELFF.

The chain has TRBV4-3 and TRBJ2-1; no definite D call. Between the trimmed V and J ends, which lost 0 bases and 3 bases, there was a span of 9 bases. The CDR3 extends over 15 amino acids. Germline V gene sequence: CDR1 LGHNA, CDR2 YSLEER. This chain's CDR3 is CASSQDLRGYNEQFF. CDR3 sequence (DNA): TGCGCCAGCAGCCAAGATCTGCGAGGCTACAATGAGCAGTTCTTC.